Below, 19 T cell receptor beta chains from the same sample are listed, as sequenced in a study of OX40 agonist ivuxolimab in advanced cancers. Here immunoSEQ multiplex PCR was the method, and the copy in TCRdb shows in-frame clones only, minus some. The table shows some 73,000 clones, with 85% to 90% occurring only once. Sequences were derived from CD4+ or CD8+ T cells sorted from blood, sampled in a trial of the OX40 agonist ivuxolimab. Source of these receptors: an adult with an advanced solid tumor such as melanoma, head and neck, liver or kidney cancer.

This chain uses TRBV27 with TRBJ2-2; TRBD1 matches 8 bases. The CDR3 consists of 14 residues. CDR1 is MNHEY, CDR2 SMNVEV, per germline (reference sequence). V lost 8 bases, J lost 5 bases, and 7 bases stayed unmatched. The CDR3 loop is CASHGQGWTGELFF. The CDR3 nucleotides are TGTGCCAGCCATGGACAGGGATGGACCGGGGAGCTGTTTTTT.

The gene calls are TRBV5-5 and TRBJ2-5; no clear D. The CDR3 is made up of 14 amino acids. CDR1 and CDR2 from the germline V gene are SGHKS and YYEKEE (reference sequence). The V gene lost 4 bases and the J gene lost 4 bases, with 14 bases spanning the gap. The CDR3 sequence: CASSLLGGGETQYF. CDR3 nucleotide sequence: TGTGCCAGCAGCCTCTTGGGTGGCGGAGAGACCCAGTACTTC.

The chain carries TRBV19 and TRBJ2-2; TRBD1 matches at 9 bases. The CDR3 length is 15 residues. From germline, CDR1 is LNHDA and CDR2 SQIVND (reference sequence). V was clipped by 7 bases and J by 7 bases; unmatched bases: 10. The CDR3 DNA reads as TGTGCCAGTACTCCCTCCGGACAGGGGTTCGGGGAGCTGTTTTTT. It yields the protein CASTPSGQGFGELFF.

The V and J genes are TRBV7-3 and TRBJ2-1; 14 nucleotides match TRBD2. The CDR3 consists of 20 residues. V was clipped by 2 bases and J by 6 bases; unmatched bases: 15. Germline V gene lookup returns CDR1 SGHTA and CDR2 FQGTGA. The CDR3 DNA sequence: TGTGCCAGCAGCTTATGGGGCGAGGGGACTAGCGGGGGAATAGGCAATGAGCAGTTCTTC. This gives the protein CASSLWGEGTSGGIGNEQFF.

V is TRBV30 and J is TRBJ2-7; D is perhaps TRBD1 or TRBD2 (5 bases each). Trimming removed 0 bases at V and 5 bases at J, with 14 bases between. Germline V gene data show CDR1 as GTSNPN and CDR2 as SVGIG (reference sequence). The CDR3 sequence is 14 residues long. CDR3 in DNA: TGTGCCTGGAGTGTCCTACCCGGGGCGGACGAGCAGTACTTC. It encodes CAWSVLPGADEQYF.

This clone was counted ten times or more. The chain has TRBV28 and TRBJ1-1; D is unresolved. The CDR3 covers 15 residues. CDR1 and CDR2 (germline): MDHEN, SYDVKM. V was trimmed by 2 bases and J by 9 bases, leaving 19 bases between them. CDR3 loop: CASSLQRTDRRKAFF. The CDR3 DNA follows: TGTGCCAGCAGTTTACAGAGAACGGATAGACGGAAAGCTTTCTTT.

On this clone itself: The same CDR3 can be traced to other DNA sequences in this sample. The chain carries TRBV27 and TRBJ1-1; no firm D call. The CDR3 has 13 amino acids. The V end lost 3 bases, the J end lost 1 base, and 6 bases lay between the germline ends. The germline CDR1 and CDR2 sequences are MNHEY and SMNVEV (reference sequence). CDR3 region: CASSFVGNTEAFF. CDR3 nucleotides: TGTGCCAGCAGTTTTGTGGGGAACACTGAAGCTTTCTTT.

The V call is TRBV6-1, the J call TRBJ2-3, with D possibly matching TRBD2 (6 bases). Germline CDR1 is MNHNS and CDR2 is SASEGT. V lost 3 bases, J lost 2 bases, and 15 bases lay in between. This CDR3 is 16 amino acids long. CDR3: CASSDFEGGLTDTQYF. CDR3 nucleotides: TGTGCCAGCAGTGATTTTGAGGGAGGACTCACAGATACGCAGTATTTT.

The V call is TRBV19, the J call TRBJ2-7; no reliable D call. CDR3 length equals 15 residues. Germline CDR1 is LNHDA and CDR2 is SQIVND (reference sequence). The V gene lost 0 bases and the J gene lost 3 bases, with 12 bases spanning the gap. In DNA, the CDR3 is TGTGCCAGTAGTATAGAGCTCGGACGGTACTACGAGCAGTACTTC. Protein: CASSIELGRYYEQYF.

CDR3 protein: CASSLVWGENIQYF. CDR3 DNA sequence: TGTGCCAGCAGTTTAGTCTGGGGGGAAAACATTCAGTACTTC. This rearrangement joins TRBV27 to TRBJ2-4; D possibly corresponds to TRBD2 (6 bases). Germline CDR1 reads MNHEY; CDR2 reads SMNVEV (reference sequence). The CDR3 covers 14 residues. Trimming left V 2 bases short and J 5 bases short, with 10 bases between.

The rearrangement joins TRBV9 to TRBJ2-7; D is uncertain. Germline lookup yields CDR1 SGDLS and CDR2 YYNGEE. Deletions cut 2 bases from V and 0 bases from J, with 0 bases between. CDR3 length equals 11 residues. In nucleotides, the CDR3 is TGTGCCAGCAGCGTCTCCTACGAGCAGTACTTC. Encoded protein: CASSVSYEQYF.

The V call is TRBV27, the J call TRBJ2-3; D is unclear. Per the germline V gene, CDR1 is MNHEY and CDR2 is SMNVEV (reference sequence). Trimming stripped 5 bases from V and 2 bases from J, with 11 bases between. The CDR3 length is 14 residues. CDR3 DNA: TGTGCCAGCAGTCCCTTAGGTCCCACAGATACGCAGTATTTT. It codes for CASSPLGPTDTQYF.

The chain's CDR3 is CASSGTEAFF. The CDR3 DNA follows: TGTGCCAGCTCGGGCACTGAAGCTTTCTTT. This chain uses TRBV18 with TRBJ1-1; D remains ambiguous. Germline CDR1 is KGHSH and CDR2 is LQKENI. V lost 6 bases to trimming and J lost 4 bases, with 3 bases between them. This CDR3 region has 10 residues.

This clone occurred a few times. The rearrangement uses TRBV10-2 and TRBJ1-2, with D possibly TRBD1 on 6 matching bases. V was clipped by 5 bases and J by 4 bases, with 11 bases between them. Germline V CDR1 and CDR2: WSHSY, SAAADI. This CDR3 has 13 residues. CDR3 sequence (DNA): TGCGCCAGCAGTCCGGACAGTCGCTATGGCTACACCTTC. This sequence encodes CASSPDSRYGYTF.

The CDR3 is CASSQDLGYTQYF. As DNA, the CDR3 is TGTGCCAGCAGTCAGGACCTAGGTTACACGCAGTATTTT. This chain links TRBV6-5 with TRBJ2-3; no clear D gene. Germline V gives CDR1 MNHEY, CDR2 SVGAGI. This CDR3 contains 13 residues. The germline V and J ends were trimmed by 5 bases and 9 bases, with 15 bases remaining between them.

This chain's CDR3 is CASKPNRVLNTEAFF. In DNA, the CDR3 is TGTGCCAGCAAACCGAACAGGGTCCTGAACACTGAAGCTTTCTTT. This chain links TRBV27 with TRBJ1-1, with D perhaps TRBD1 (6 bases). V lost 7 bases, J lost 0 bases, and 15 bases lay in between. The CDR3 contains 15 residues. Germline CDR1 is MNHEY and CDR2 is SMNVEV (reference sequence).

V usage is TRBV28 and J usage is TRBJ2-4, with TRBD2 matching 10 bases. The CDR3 contains 18 residues. Per the germline V gene, CDR1 is MDHEN and CDR2 is SYDVKM. The trim removed 6 bases at V and 0 bases at J, leaving 11 bases unmatched. The CDR3 loop is CASSTLAGQVLAKNIQYF. The CDR3 region has the DNA TGTGCCAGCAGCACACTAGCGGGACAAGTCCTAGCCAAAAACATTCAGTACTTC.

The table lists this clone with a count of one. Other DNA sequences in the sample encode the same CDR3. The genes are TRBV5-1 and TRBJ1-3; D possibly corresponds to TRBD1 (5 bases). CDR1 SGHRS and CDR2 YFSETQ come from the germline V gene. This CDR3 has 15 amino acids. The V end lost 4 bases, the J end lost 1 base, and 12 bases lay between the germline ends. DNA for the CDR3: TGCGCCAGCAGCCTTGACGGGGGTTCTGGAAACACCATATATTTT. Translation: CASSLDGGSGNTIYF. Together with reference TRBV5-1 and TRBJ1-3, the CDR3 gives the full variable domain: KAGVTQTPRYLIKTRGQQVTLSCSPISGHRSVSWYQQTPGQGLQFLFEYFSETQRNKGNFPGRFSGRQFSNSRSEMNVSTLELGDSALYLCASSLDGGSGNTIYFGEGSWLTVV.

V usage is TRBV27 and J usage is TRBJ1-4; D gene ambiguous. V was clipped by 4 bases and J by 8 bases, with 14 bases between them. The CDR3 extends over 14 amino acids. CDR1 and CDR2 from the germline V gene are MNHEY and SMNVEV (reference sequence). The CDR3 nucleotides are TGTGCCAGCAGTTACCGTATGAGAGGCGAAAAACTGTTTTTT. Translating gives CASSYRMRGEKLFF.